The 32 T cell receptor beta chains listed next were all sequenced from one sample in a study of graft-versus-host responses after intestinal transplantation. What these receptors recognize is not known. Clones were read by immunoSEQ multiplex PCR, and TCRdb kept only the in-frame ones, dropping some. There are approximately 86,000 clones in the sample; 90% to 95% occur only once, and approximately 0.096% lies in the top ten. The source was unstimulated CD4+ T cells sorted from spleen or lymph node cells, collected before intestinal transplant. Receptor source: a human donor who received an intestinal transplant.

This chain uses TRBV4-3 with TRBJ1-2; 7 nucleotides line up with TRBD1. Germline loops: CDR1 LGHNA, CDR2 YSLEER. This CDR3 spans 16 amino acids. The V segment lost 0 bases and the J segment 8 bases; nucleotides outside the gene matches: 12. CDR3 nucleotide sequence: TGCGCCAGCAGCCAAGACTTATCTACAGGGGCTAGAGGCTACACCTTC. Its translation: CASSQDLSTGARGYTF.

V gene TRBV28 combines with J gene TRBJ2-1, with 15 nucleotides matching TRBD2. Germline trimming cut 3 bases from V and 11 bases from J; bases unmatched to any gene: 8. CDR3 size: 16 residues. Germline V CDR1 and CDR2: MDHEN, SYDVKM. The DNA for the CDR3 is TGTGCCAGCAGTTTCCACCGGACTAGCGGGGGGGTCAAGCAGTTCTTC. Translation: CASSFHRTSGGVKQFF.

This chain uses TRBV7-2 with TRBJ2-1; 7 bases map to TRBD2. Germline CDR1 is SGHTA and CDR2 is FQGNSA. CDR3 length: 11 amino acids. The V and J ends lost 4 bases and 11 bases, in that order; junction bases with no gene match: 2. Here the CDR3 DNA reads TGTGCCAGCAGCTACGGGAGGCAGCAGTTCTTC. Amino acid sequence: CASSYGRQQFF.

The chain employs TRBV5-6 and TRBJ2-2; TRBD2 might be the D (5 bases). The V gene lost 1 base and the J gene lost 0 bases, with 10 bases spanning the gap. The germline CDR1 and CDR2 sequences are SGHDT and YYEEEE. This CDR3 is built from 16 residues. The DNA for the CDR3 is TGTGCCAGCAGCTTGCGGTCGGGGTCGAACACCGGGGAGCTGTTTTTT. Protein: CASSLRSGSNTGELFF.

A single count supports this clone. This chain links TRBV29-1 with TRBJ1-1; D gene uncertain. V gave up 1 base and J gave up 1 base, with 7 bases separating them. This CDR3 comprises 13 residues. Germline V gene data show CDR1 as SQVTM and CDR2 as ANQGSEA. This CDR3 reads CSVEVPGNTEAFF. The CDR3 DNA is TGCAGCGTTGAAGTCCCCGGGAACACTGAAGCTTTCTTT.

V is TRBV4-3 and J is TRBJ2-1; D uncertain. This CDR3 is built from 15 residues. Per germline, CDR1 LGHNA and CDR2 YSLEER. Between the trimmed V and J ends, which lost 0 bases and 0 bases, there was a span of 6 bases. Written as DNA, the CDR3 is TGCGCCAGCAGCCAAGAGAGTGGCTCCTACAATGAGCAGTTCTTC. This encodes CASSQESGSYNEQFF.

J is TRBJ2-7 and V is TRBV7-2; possibly TRBD2 for D (5 bases). V was cut by 0 bases and J by 5 bases, with 14 bases left in between. Germline CDR1 SGHTA, CDR2 FQGNSA. The CDR3 consists of 15 residues. CDR3 coding DNA: TGTGCCAGCAGCTTAGCTTCGTGGTATAGCGACGAGCAGTACTTC. Protein product: CASSLASWYSDEQYF.

The chain is built from TRBV6-1 and TRBJ2-7; 7 bases are a match to TRBD1. The CDR3 length is 11 residues. Trimming removed 10 bases from V and 4 bases from J; junction bases left unmatched: 4. Looked up from germline, CDR1 is MNHNS and CDR2 is SASEGT. DNA for the CDR3: TGTGCCACCAAGACAGGGTACGAGCAGTACTTC. This encodes CATKTGYEQYF.

V is TRBV9 and J is TRBJ2-7; D remains unclear. The CDR3 totals 15 residues. V lost 0 bases, J lost 6 bases, and 16 bases lay in between. Looked up from germline, CDR1 is SGDLS and CDR2 is YYNGEE. CDR3 residues: CASSVGGTPEVEQYF. The CDR3 DNA sequence: TGTGCCAGCAGCGTAGGAGGAACCCCAGAGGTCGAGCAGTACTTC.

The V and J genes are TRBV10-3 and TRBJ1-2, with TRBD1 matching over 7 bases. This CDR3 contains 14 residues. The J segment lost 2 bases and the V segment lost 8 bases, leaving 8 bases of the junction unmatched. The germline CDR1 and CDR2 sequences are ENHRY and SYGVKD. The CDR3 sequence: CAIPRGPSNYGYTF. The CDR3 DNA reads TGTGCCATCCCGAGGGGGCCCTCCAACTATGGCTACACCTTC.

The CDR3 bases are TGCGCCAGCAGCTTCCGGGACAGCCGCACAGATACGCAGTATTTT. Residues: CASSFRDSRTDTQYF. This chain connects TRBV5-1 to TRBJ2-3; TRBD1 agrees at 7 bases. CDR3 size: 15 residues. Trimming removed 2 bases from V and 1 base from J; junction bases left unmatched: 4. Germline V gene sequence: CDR1 SGHRS, CDR2 YFSETQ.

The chain is built from TRBV11-2 and TRBJ1-5, with TRBD1 identical over 8 bases. After removal of 1 base from V and 6 bases from J, the junction contained 8 bases not matched to a gene. Germline V lookup: CDR1 SGHAT, CDR2 FQNNGV. The CDR3 runs to 16 residues. The CDR3 is CASSLGGTGGGQPQHF. Here the CDR3 DNA reads TGTGCCAGCAGCTTAGGGGGGACAGGCGGAGGTCAGCCCCAGCATTTT.

This chain's CDR3 is CASSATGTGGGTQYF. The CDR3 DNA is TGTGCCAGCAGCGCAACCGGGACAGGGGGCGGGACGCAGTATTTT. This rearrangement joins TRBV9 to TRBJ2-3; 12 nucleotides line up with TRBD1. The CDR3 runs to 15 residues. Germline V gene sequence: CDR1 SGDLS, CDR2 YYNGEE. V trimming: 3 bases; J trimming: 9 bases; junction bases outside the gene matches: 8.

This clone has just one count. The chain links TRBV10-2 to TRBJ2-7; D is undetermined. The CDR3 totals 16 residues. The ends were cut back, 0 bases at V and 2 bases at J, with 14 bases in the middle. Germline-derived CDR1 and CDR2 are WSHSY and SAAADI. The CDR3 protein is CASSESRWAGTYEQYF. As DNA, the CDR3 is TGCGCCAGCAGTGAGTCTCGGTGGGCCGGAACCTACGAGCAGTACTTC.

The rearrangement joins TRBV19 to TRBJ1-1; D may be TRBD1 (5 bases). CDR1 and CDR2 (germline): LNHDA, SQIVND (reference sequence). V lost 1 base and J 1 base, leaving 10 bases between the germline ends. The length of the CDR3 is 15 residues. This CDR3 is CASSIGTGRNTEAFF. CDR3 coding DNA: TGTGCCAGTAGTATAGGTACAGGTAGGAACACTGAAGCTTTCTTT.

The chain employs TRBV10-3 and TRBJ1-2, with unresolved D. The CDR3 runs to 14 residues. The germline V and J ends were trimmed by 3 bases and 4 bases, with 12 bases remaining between them. The germline gives CDR1 ENHRY, CDR2 SYGVKD. In nucleotides, the CDR3 is TGTGCCATCAGTGACCTCGTGGGAGCCTATGGCTACACCTTC. Amino acids: CAISDLVGAYGYTF.

The genes are TRBV4-3 and TRBJ1-5; 7 bases are a match to TRBD1. After removal of 0 bases from V and 6 bases from J, the junction contained 5 bases not matched to a gene. This CDR3 spans 15 amino acids. Germline loops: CDR1 LGHNA, CDR2 YSLEER. The CDR3 DNA reads TGCGCCAGCAGCCAAGATGGTCAGGGGGTTCAGCCCCAGCATTTT. Translated: CASSQDGQGVQPQHF.

This clone was recorded only once. This chain joins TRBV6-4 and TRBJ2-1; TRBD2 aligns across 7 bases. CDR1 is MRHNA and CDR2 is SNTAGT in the germline V gene. The CDR3 has 15 amino acids. After removal of 8 bases from V and 6 bases from J, the junction contained 13 bases not matched to a gene. In DNA, the CDR3 is TGTGCCAGCGGCCGGGGAGCGGGGCTGGGCAATGAGCAGTTCTTC. Residues: CASGRGAGLGNEQFF.

V is TRBV7-2 and J is TRBJ1-2, with D uncertain. This CDR3 contains 16 residues. The V and J ends lost 4 bases and 2 bases respectively, with 17 bases between them. CDR1 is SGHTA, CDR2 FQGNSA, per germline. In DNA form, the CDR3 reads TGTGCCAGCAGCTCTTCGTCAGGAAGGCGAAACTATGGCTACACCTTC. Its translation: CASSSSSGRRNYGYTF. The entire variable domain, with the rest obtained from reference TRBV7-2 and TRBJ1-2, is as follows: GAGVSQSPSNKVTEKGKDVELRCDPISGHTALYWYRQSLGQGLEFLIYFQGNSAPDKSGLPSDRFSAERTGGSVSTLTIQRTQQEDSAVYLCASSSSSGRRNYGYTFGSGTRLTVV.

This clone appeared a few times. This chain links TRBV4-1 with TRBJ2-7; 13 bases fit TRBD2. The CDR3 length is 15 residues. Looked up from germline, CDR1 is MGHRA and CDR2 is YSYEKL. V gave up 1 base and J gave up 3 bases; unmatched junction bases: 0. CDR3 amino acids: CASSQGTSGGYEQYF. The DNA for the CDR3 is TGCGCCAGCAGCCAAGGGACTAGCGGGGGCTACGAGCAGTACTTC.

This clone was seen once. This chain joins TRBV9 and TRBJ1-2; D gene ambiguous. Germline-derived CDR1 and CDR2 are SGDLS and YYNGEE. With 4 bases removed from V and 4 bases from J, the gap between germline ends came to 14 bases. The CDR3 sequence is 14 residues long. This CDR3 is CASSPAGGLYGYTF. CDR3 nucleotides: TGTGCCAGCAGCCCCGCGGGAGGGCTCTATGGCTACACCTTC. Looking up the rest from reference TRBV9 and TRBJ1-2 gives the full variable domain: DSGVTQTPKHLITATGQRVTLRCSPRSGDLSVYWYQQSLDQGLQFLIQYYNGEERAKGNILERFSAQQFPDLHSELNLSSLELGDSALYFCASSPAGGLYGYTFGSGTRLTVV.

The chain couples TRBV18 to TRBJ2-7, with D unresolved. With 0 bases removed from V and 3 bases from J, the gap between germline ends came to 9 bases. Germline CDR1 KGHSH, CDR2 LQKENI. The length of the CDR3 is 14 residues. As DNA, the CDR3 is TGTGCCAGCTCACCACCGGCCCAGATCTACGAGCAGTACTTC. Translating it yields CASSPPAQIYEQYF.

The chain links TRBV7-8 to TRBJ2-7; weak D call: TRBD2 (6 bases). The CDR3 consists of 15 residues. Germline loops: CDR1 SGHVS, CDR2 FQNEAQ. Trimming pared 6 bases from V and 0 bases from J, leaving 15 bases between. CDR3 DNA: TGTGCCAGCAGTCCGAGACTAGGCCTCTCCTACGAGCAGTACTTC. This sequence encodes CASSPRLGLSYEQYF. The whole variable domain, remainder taken from reference TRBV7-8 and TRBJ2-7, is GAGVSQSPRYKVAKRGQDVALRCDPISGHVSLFWYQQALGQGPEFLTYFQNEAQLDKSGLPSDRFFAERPEGSVSTLKIQRTQQEDSAVYLCASSPRLGLSYEQYFGPGTRLTVT.

J is TRBJ1-2 and V is TRBV5-4, with 10 bases matching TRBD1. Germline loops: CDR1 SGHNT, CDR2 YYREEE (reference sequence). V was clipped by 3 bases and J by 7 bases; unmatched bases: 6. The CDR3 runs 14 residues. CDR3 amino acids: CASSSRQGAIGYTF. The CDR3 DNA sequence: TGTGCCAGCAGCTCAAGACAGGGGGCTATTGGCTACACCTTC.

The gene calls are TRBV6-5 and TRBJ1-3; D may be TRBD1 (5 bases). The CDR3 extends over 15 amino acids. V dropped 2 bases and J dropped 7 bases, with 15 bases sitting between them. Germline V gives CDR1 MNHEY, CDR2 SVGAGI. This chain's CDR3 is CASSYAGDFSNTIYF. In nucleotides, the CDR3 is TGTGCCAGCAGTTACGCGGGGGACTTCTCGAACACCATATATTTT.

The chain recombines TRBV5-4 with TRBJ1-1; D is undetermined. Per the germline V gene, CDR1 is SGHNT and CDR2 is YYREEE (reference sequence). CDR3 length equals 13 residues. The germline V and J ends were trimmed by 1 base and 5 bases, with 9 bases remaining between them. This CDR3 reads CASSLKTSTEAFF. The DNA of the CDR3 is TGTGCCAGCAGCTTGAAAACGAGTACTGAAGCTTTCTTT.

This clone has a handful of counts. The genes are TRBV6-6 and TRBJ2-7, with D maybe TRBD2 (6 bases). With 0 bases removed from V and 0 bases from J, the gap between germline ends came to 9 bases. CDR3 length equals 15 residues. The germline V gene encodes CDR1 MNHNY and CDR2 SVGAGI (reference sequence). CDR3 region: CASSYSGTYSYEQYF. The CDR3 DNA follows: TGTGCCAGCAGTTACTCGGGGACTTACTCCTACGAGCAGTACTTC.

The V call is TRBV6-1, the J call TRBJ2-3; 10 positions agree with TRBD2. In germline, CDR1 is MNHNS, CDR2 SASEGT. This CDR3 is 17 amino acids long. V shed 4 bases and J 3 bases; nucleotides not matched to a gene: 10. The CDR3, as DNA: TGTGCCAGCAGTGCCCGGAGCGGGGGGGCCGGTACAGATACGCAGTATTTT. This codes for CASSARSGGAGTDTQYF.

The chain couples TRBV7-2 to TRBJ2-3; D possibly corresponds to TRBD2 (5 bases). Trimming pared 3 bases from V and 3 bases from J, leaving 19 bases between. Germline V gives CDR1 SGHTA, CDR2 FQGNSA. This CDR3 is 17 amino acids long. CDR3 sequence reads: CASSFIGLGDNTDTQYF. For the CDR3, the DNA is TGTGCCAGCAGCTTCATTGGTCTCGGGGATAATACAGATACGCAGTATTTT.

This chain links TRBV4-1 with TRBJ1-2; D gene ambiguous. The CDR3 totals 15 residues. Trimming took 0 bases from V and 4 from J, leaving 12 bases between them. Germline assignment: CDR1 MGHRA and CDR2 YSYEKL. CDR3 loop: CASSQDLTPFYGYTF. The CDR3 DNA reads TGCGCCAGCAGCCAAGACCTCACACCCTTCTATGGCTACACCTTC.

This sequence joins TRBV5-1 and TRBJ2-2, with 8 bases aligning to TRBD2. The germline V gene has CDR1 SGHRS and CDR2 YFSETQ. This CDR3 has 16 amino acids. The V gene end was trimmed by 1 base and the J gene end by 9 bases; junction bases not matched to a gene: 11. The CDR3 sequence: CASSLLFGGVNRELFF. CDR3 coding DNA: TGCGCCAGCAGCTTGCTTTTCGGGGGGGTCAACAGGGAGCTGTTTTTT.

The chain couples TRBV7-2 to TRBJ2-3; perhaps TRBD2 as D (6 bases). Per the germline V gene, CDR1 is SGHTA and CDR2 is FQGNSA. Trimming stripped 5 bases from V and 6 bases from J, with 15 bases between. CDR3 length equals 14 residues. The CDR3 DNA is TGTGCCAGCAGCCGGGACTTTGGCCGGGATACGCAGTATTTT. Translating gives CASSRDFGRDTQYF.